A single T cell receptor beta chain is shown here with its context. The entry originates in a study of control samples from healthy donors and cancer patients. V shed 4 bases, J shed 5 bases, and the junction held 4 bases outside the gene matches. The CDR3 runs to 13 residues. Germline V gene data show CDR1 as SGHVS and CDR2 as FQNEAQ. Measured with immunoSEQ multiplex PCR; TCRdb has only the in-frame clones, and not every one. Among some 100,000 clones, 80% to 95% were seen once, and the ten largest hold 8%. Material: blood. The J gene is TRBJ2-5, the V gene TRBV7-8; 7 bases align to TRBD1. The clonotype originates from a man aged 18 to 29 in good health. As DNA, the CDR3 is TGTGCCAGCAGCTCGGGACAGCACGAGACCCAGTACTTC. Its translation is CASSSGQHETQYF.